The 8 T cell receptor beta chains in this list originate from one sample, sequenced in a study of beta chain features in type 1 diabetes. The study, taken as a whole, reports: Shorter TCRB CDR3s, moderately but significantly so, were found in Type 1 diabetes patients in all four CD4+ subsets.

Their antigens remain unidentified. Every isolated RNA sample was fully reverse transcribed, so sequencing captured expressed TCRB transcripts. Sequencing was performed with immunoSEQ multiplex PCR; in TCRdb, only in-frame clones are kept and a portion is missing. This table holds 400,000 or so clones, 10% to 15% found once. Sample: naive CD4+ T cells from blood. The receptors originated from a woman aged 18-30 years with type 1 diabetes.

This rearrangement joins TRBV25-1 to TRBJ1-1, with TRBD1 matching 11 bases. Germline V lookup: CDR1 MGHDK, CDR2 SYGVNS. Trimming removed 6 bases from V and 8 bases from J; junction bases left unmatched: 5. This CDR3 comprises 13 residues. In DNA, the CDR3 is TGTGCCAGCAGCGGACAGGGGGCTGAAGAAGCTTTCTTT. Residues: CASSGQGAEEAFF.

In this sample, this clone turned up a few times. The rearrangement links TRBV28 to TRBJ2-7; the match to TRBD2 covers 9 bases. The CDR3 extends over 16 amino acids. Germline CDR1 MDHEN, CDR2 SYDVKM. V shed 8 bases and J 5 bases; nucleotides not matched to a gene: 16. CDR3 DNA sequence: TGTGCCAGCTCCCCCGCTATTAGCGGGAGTTTCGACGAGCAGTACTTC. Translated, it gives CASSPAISGSFDEQYF.

V and J are TRBV19 and TRBJ2-7, with 11 positions matching TRBD1. The germline V gene has CDR1 LNHDA and CDR2 SQIVND (reference sequence). J was trimmed by 3 bases and V by 7 bases; bases with no gene match: 8. This CDR3 comprises 15 residues. CDR3: CASTQTGTGGYEQYF. In nucleotides, the CDR3 is TGTGCCAGTACCCAAACCGGGACAGGGGGCTACGAGCAGTACTTC.

V usage is TRBV18 and J usage is TRBJ1-6; 7 bases are shared with TRBD1. In germline, CDR1 is KGHSH, CDR2 LQKENI. The CDR3 length is 15 residues. V was pared by 2 bases and J by 10 bases, with 8 bases of the junction left unmatched. CDR3 nucleotides: TGTGCCAGCTCACCAGGTCGTACAGGGGACTCACCCCTCCACTTT. This gives the protein CASSPGRTGDSPLHF.

This clone was seen a few times. The genes are TRBV11-1 and TRBJ2-7, with 10 bases aligning to TRBD2. This CDR3 is built from 15 residues. V gave up 2 bases and J gave up 5 bases; unmatched junction bases: 6. Germline V gene data show CDR1 as SGHAT and CDR2 as FQDESV (reference sequence). The CDR3: CASSLRLAGEHEQYF. The CDR3 bases are TGTGCCAGCAGCTTAAGGCTAGCGGGAGAGCACGAGCAGTACTTC. Filled out from reference TRBV11-1 and TRBJ2-7, the complete variable domain reads EAEVAQSPRYKITEKSQAVAFWCDPISGHATLYWYRQILGQGPELLVQFQDESVVDDSQLPKDRFSAERLKGVDSTLKIQPAELGDSAMYLCASSLRLAGEHEQYFGPGTRLTVT.

Only a few counts were recorded for this clone. The chain links TRBV5-4 to TRBJ2-3, with 7 bases matching TRBD2. The CDR3 has 15 residues. The germline V gene encodes CDR1 SGHNT and CDR2 YYREEE (reference sequence). Germline trimming cut 5 bases from V and 5 bases from J; bases unmatched to any gene: 11. The CDR3 reads CASSNERDYGDTQYF. The CDR3 coding sequence is TGTGCCAGCAGTAACGAGCGGGACTATGGAGATACGCAGTATTTT.

This chain joins TRBV6-1 and TRBJ2-7; D is undetermined. CDR1 and CDR2 (germline): MNHNS, SASEGT. V dropped 9 bases and J dropped 2 bases, with 11 bases sitting between them. The CDR3 covers 12 residues. The CDR3 DNA follows: TGTGCCAGTGGGTCGGGTCCCTACGAGCAGTACTTC. This translates into CASGSGPYEQYF.

The V gene is TRBV11-3, the J gene TRBJ1-2; 9 bases match TRBD1. Germline loops: CDR1 SGHNT, CDR2 YENEEA. With V trimmed by 2 bases and J by 8 bases, 12 bases remained unmatched. This CDR3 has 16 amino acids. Written as DNA, the CDR3 is TGTGCCAGCAGCTTACGGGACAGGGAGAGGGCCGTGGGCTACACCTTC. As protein: CASSLRDRERAVGYTF.